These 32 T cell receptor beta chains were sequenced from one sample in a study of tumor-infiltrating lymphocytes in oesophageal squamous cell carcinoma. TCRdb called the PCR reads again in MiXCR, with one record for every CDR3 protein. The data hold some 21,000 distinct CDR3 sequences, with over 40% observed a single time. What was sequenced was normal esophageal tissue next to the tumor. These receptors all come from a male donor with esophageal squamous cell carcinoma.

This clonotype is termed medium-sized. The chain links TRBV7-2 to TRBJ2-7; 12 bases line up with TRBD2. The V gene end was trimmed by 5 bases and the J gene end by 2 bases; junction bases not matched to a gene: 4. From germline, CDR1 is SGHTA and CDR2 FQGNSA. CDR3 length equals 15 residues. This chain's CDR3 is CASSTRLAGAYEQYF. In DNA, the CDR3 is TGTGCCAGCAGCACCCGACTAGCGGGAGCCTACGAGCAGTACTTC.

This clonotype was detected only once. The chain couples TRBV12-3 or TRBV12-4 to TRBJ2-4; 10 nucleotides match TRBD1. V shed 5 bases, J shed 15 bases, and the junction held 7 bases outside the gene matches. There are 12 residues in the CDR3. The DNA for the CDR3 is TGTGCCAGCAGTACCGGGACAGGGGTGTTGTACTTC. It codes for CASSTGTGVLYF.

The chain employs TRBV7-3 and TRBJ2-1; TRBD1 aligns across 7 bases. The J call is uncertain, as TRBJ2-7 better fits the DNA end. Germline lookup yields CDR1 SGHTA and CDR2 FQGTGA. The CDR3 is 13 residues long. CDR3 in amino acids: CASSETGFGEQYF. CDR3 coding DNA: TGTGCCAGCAGCGAGACAGGGTTTGGCGAGCAGTACTTC.

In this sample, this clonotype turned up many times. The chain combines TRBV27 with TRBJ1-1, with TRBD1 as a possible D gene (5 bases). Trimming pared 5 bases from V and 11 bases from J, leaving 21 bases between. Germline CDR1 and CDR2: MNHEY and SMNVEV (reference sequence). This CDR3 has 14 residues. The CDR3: CASSRISGQGTAFF. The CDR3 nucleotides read TGTGCCAGCAGTCGCATATCCGGCCAGGGAACGGCTTTCTTT.

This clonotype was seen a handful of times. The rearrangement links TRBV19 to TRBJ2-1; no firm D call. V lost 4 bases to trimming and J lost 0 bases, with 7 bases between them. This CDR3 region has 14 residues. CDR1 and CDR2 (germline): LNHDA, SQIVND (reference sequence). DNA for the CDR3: TGTGCCAGTAGTAAAGAGAGCTCCTACAATGAGCAGTTCTTC. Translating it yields CASSKESSYNEQFF.

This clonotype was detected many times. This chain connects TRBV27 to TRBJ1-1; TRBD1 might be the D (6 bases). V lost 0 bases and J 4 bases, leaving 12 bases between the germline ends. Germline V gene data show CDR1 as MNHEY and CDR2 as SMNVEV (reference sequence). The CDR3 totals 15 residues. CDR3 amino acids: CASSLSTGLSTEAFF. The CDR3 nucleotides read TGTGCCAGCAGTTTATCCACAGGGTTAAGCACTGAAGCTTTCTTT.

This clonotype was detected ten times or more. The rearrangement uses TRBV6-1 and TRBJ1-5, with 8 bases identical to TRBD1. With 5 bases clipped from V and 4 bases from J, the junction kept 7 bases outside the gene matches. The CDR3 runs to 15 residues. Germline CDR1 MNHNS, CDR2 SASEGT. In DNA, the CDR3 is TGTGCCAGCAGTACGACAGGGGTAAGGAATCAGCCCCAGCATTTT. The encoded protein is CASSTTGVRNQPQHF.

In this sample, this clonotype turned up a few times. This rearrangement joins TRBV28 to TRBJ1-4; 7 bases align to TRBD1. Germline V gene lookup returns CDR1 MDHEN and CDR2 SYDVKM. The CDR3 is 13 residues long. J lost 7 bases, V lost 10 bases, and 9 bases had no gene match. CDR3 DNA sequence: TGTGCCACCTCCCGGAGGGGGCCTGAAAAACTGTTTTTT. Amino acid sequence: CATSRRGPEKLFF.

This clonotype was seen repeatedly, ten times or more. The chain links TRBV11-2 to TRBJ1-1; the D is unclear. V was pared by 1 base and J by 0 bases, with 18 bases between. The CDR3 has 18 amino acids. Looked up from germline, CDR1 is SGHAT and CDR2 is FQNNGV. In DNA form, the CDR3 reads TGTGCCAGCAGCTTAGTCTACAGCTTTTCAATTATGAACACTGAAGCTTTCTTT. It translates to CASSLVYSFSIMNTEAFF.

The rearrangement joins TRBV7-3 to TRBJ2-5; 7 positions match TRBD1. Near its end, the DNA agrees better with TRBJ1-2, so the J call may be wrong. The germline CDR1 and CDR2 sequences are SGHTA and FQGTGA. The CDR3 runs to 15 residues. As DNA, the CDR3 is TGTGCCAGCAGCTTAGAGGGACAGTTAAACTATGGCTACACCTTC. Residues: CASSLEGQLNYGYTF.

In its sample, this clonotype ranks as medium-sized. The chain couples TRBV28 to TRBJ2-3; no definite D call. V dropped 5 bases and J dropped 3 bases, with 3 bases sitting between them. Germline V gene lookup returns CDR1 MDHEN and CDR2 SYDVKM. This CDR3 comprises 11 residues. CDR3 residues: CASSETDTQYF. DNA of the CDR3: TGTGCCAGCAGTGAAACAGATACGCAGTATTTT.

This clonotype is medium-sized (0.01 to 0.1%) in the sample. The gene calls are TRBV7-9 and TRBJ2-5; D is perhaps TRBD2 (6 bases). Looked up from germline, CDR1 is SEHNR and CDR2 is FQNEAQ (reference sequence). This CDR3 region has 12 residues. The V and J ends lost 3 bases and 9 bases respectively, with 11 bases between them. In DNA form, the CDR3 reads TGTGCCAGCAGCTTGACCGCGGGGTCCCAGTACTTC. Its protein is CASSLTAGSQYF.

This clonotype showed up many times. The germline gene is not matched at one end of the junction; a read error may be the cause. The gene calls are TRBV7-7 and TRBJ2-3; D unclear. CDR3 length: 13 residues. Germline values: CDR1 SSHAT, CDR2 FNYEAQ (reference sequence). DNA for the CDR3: TGTGCTAGCAGCTTAAGCGGCACAGATACGCAGTATTTT. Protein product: CASSLSGTDTQYF.

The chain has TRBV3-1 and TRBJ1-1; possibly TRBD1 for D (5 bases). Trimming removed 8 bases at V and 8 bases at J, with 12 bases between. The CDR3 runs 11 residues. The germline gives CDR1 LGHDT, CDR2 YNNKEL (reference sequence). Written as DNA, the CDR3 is TGTGCCAGCCGGGGGGATCGCGAAGCTTTCTTT. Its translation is CASRGDREAFF.

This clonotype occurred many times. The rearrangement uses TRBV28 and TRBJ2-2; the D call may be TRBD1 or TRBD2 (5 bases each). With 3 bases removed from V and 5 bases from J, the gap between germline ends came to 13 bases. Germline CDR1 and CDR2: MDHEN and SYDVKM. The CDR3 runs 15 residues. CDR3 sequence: CASSLEAGLTGELFF. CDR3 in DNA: TGTGCCAGCAGTTTGGAGGCAGGGTTGACCGGGGAGCTGTTTTTT.

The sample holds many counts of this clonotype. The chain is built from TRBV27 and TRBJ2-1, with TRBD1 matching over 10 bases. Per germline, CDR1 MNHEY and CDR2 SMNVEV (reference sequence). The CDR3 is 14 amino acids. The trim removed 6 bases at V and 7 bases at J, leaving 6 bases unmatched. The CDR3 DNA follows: TGTGCCAGCAGAAGTGGGACAGGGGTGAATGAGCAGTTCTTC. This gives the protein CASRSGTGVNEQFF.

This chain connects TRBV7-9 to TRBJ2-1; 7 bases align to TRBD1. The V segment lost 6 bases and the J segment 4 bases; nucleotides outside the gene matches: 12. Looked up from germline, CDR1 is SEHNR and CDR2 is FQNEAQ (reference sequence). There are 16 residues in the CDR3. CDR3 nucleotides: TGTGCCAGCAGTTTCCGCCCCGGGACAGAGTACAATGAGCAGTTCTTC. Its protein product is CASSFRPGTEYNEQFF.

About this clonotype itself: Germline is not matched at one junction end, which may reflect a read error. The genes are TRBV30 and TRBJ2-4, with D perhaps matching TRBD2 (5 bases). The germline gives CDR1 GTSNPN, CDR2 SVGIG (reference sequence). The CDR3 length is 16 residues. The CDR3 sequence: CAWSVPGLISNQPQHF. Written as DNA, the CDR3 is TGTGCCTGGAGTGTACCCGGACTGATTAGCAATCAGCCCCAGCATTTC.

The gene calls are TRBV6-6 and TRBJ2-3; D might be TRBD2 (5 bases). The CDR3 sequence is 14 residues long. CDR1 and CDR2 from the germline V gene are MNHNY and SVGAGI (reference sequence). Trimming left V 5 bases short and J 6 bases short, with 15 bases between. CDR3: CASSLPGRADTQYF. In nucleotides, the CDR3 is TGTGCCAGCAGTCTCCCTGGGCGGGCGGATACGCAGTATTTT.

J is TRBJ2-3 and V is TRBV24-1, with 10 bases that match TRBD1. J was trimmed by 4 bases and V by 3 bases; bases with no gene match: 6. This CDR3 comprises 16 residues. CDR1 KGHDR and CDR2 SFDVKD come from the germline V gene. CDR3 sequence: CATSDPGQGSADTQYF. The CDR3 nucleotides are TGTGCCACCAGTGATCCGGGACAGGGGTCCGCAGATACGCAGTATTTT.

Written as DNA, the CDR3 is TGTGCCAGCAGCGCCCCCCCCTACGAGCAGTACTTC. This encodes CASSAPPYEQYF. This rearrangement joins TRBV7-2 to TRBJ2-4; D remains unclear. The J call may be incorrect, as the DNA end agrees better with TRBJ2-7. CDR1 is SGHTA and CDR2 is FQGNSA in the germline V gene. This CDR3 contains 12 residues.

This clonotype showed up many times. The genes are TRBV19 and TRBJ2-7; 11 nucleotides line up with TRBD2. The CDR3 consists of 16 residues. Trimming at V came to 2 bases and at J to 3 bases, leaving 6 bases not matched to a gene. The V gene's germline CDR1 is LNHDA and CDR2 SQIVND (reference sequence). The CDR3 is CASSIRTSGQVYEQYF. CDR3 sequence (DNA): TGTGCCAGTAGTATAAGGACTAGCGGGCAGGTCTACGAGCAGTACTTC.

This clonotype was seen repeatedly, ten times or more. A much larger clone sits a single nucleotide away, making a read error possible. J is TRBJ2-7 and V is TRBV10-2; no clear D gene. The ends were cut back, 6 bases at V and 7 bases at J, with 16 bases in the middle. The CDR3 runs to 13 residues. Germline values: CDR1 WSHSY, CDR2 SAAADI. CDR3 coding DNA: TGCGCCAGCAGCCCCTTGGAGAGCGATGAGCAGTACTTC. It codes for CASSPLESDEQYF.

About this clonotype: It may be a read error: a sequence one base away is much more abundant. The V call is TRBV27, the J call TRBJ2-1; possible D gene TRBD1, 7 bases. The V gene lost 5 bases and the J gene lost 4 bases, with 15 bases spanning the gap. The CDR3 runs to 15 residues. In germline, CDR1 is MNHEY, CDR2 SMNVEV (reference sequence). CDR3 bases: TGTGCCAGCAGTAGAGGGGCAGGGGGGTACAATGAGCAGTTCTTC. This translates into CASSRGAGGYNEQFF.

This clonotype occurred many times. CDR3 loop: CASSEEPATEQYF. The CDR3 DNA follows: TGTGCCAGCAGTGAAGAACCCGCGACTGAGCAGTACTTC. J is TRBJ2-7 and V is TRBV6-1; no firm D call. The germline gives CDR1 MNHNS, CDR2 SASEGT. The V and J ends lost 1 base and 7 bases respectively, with 11 bases between them. The CDR3 consists of 13 residues.

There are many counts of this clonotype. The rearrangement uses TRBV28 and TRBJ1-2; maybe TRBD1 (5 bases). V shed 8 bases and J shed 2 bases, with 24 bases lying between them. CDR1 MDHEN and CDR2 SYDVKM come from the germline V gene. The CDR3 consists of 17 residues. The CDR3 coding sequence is TGTGCCAGCCTGGGGGTCGTAGGGGCAGGGACGAACTATGGCTACACCTTC. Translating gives CASLGVVGAGTNYGYTF.

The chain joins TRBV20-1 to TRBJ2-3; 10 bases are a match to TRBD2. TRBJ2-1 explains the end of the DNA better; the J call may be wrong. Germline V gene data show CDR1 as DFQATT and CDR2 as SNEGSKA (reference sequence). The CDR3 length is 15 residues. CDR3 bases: TGCAGTGCTAAGAGTCTTAGCGGGAGGTTCGATGAGCAGTTCTTC. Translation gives CSAKSLSGRFDEQFF.

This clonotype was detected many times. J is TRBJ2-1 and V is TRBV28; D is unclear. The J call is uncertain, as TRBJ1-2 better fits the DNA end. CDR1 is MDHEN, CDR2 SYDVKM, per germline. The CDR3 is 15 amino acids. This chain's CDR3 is CASSPPRHRTLGYTF. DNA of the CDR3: TGTGCCAGCAGTCCCCCTCGGCATCGAACCCTCGGCTACACCTTC.

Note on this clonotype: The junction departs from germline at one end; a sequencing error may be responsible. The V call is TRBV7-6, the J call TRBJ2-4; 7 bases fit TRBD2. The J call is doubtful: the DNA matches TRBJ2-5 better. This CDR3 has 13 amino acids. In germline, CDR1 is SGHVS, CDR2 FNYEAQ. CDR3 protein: CASSSGLVETQYF. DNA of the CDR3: TGTGCTAGCAGCTCCGGACTAGTAGAGACCCAGTACTTC.

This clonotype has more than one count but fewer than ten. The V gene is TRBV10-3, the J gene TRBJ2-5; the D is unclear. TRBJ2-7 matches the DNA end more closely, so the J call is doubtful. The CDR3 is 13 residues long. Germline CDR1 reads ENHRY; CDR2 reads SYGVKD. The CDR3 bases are TGTGCCATCAGTGAGTCGACGGGCCACGAGCAGTACTTC. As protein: CAISESTGHEQYF.

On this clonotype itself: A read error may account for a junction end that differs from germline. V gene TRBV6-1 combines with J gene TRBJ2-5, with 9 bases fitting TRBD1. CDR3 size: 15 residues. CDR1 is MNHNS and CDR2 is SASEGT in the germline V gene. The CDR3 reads CASTGTGWDNSPLHF. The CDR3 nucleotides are TGTGCCAGCACCGGGACAGGGTGGGATAATTCACCCCTCCACTTC.

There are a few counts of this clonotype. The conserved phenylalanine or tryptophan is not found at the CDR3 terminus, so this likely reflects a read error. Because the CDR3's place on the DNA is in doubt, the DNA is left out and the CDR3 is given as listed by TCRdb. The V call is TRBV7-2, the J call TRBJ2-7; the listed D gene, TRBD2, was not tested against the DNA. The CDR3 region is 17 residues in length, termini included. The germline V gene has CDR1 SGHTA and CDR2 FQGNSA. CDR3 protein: CASSLALGRDYGYTFGS.